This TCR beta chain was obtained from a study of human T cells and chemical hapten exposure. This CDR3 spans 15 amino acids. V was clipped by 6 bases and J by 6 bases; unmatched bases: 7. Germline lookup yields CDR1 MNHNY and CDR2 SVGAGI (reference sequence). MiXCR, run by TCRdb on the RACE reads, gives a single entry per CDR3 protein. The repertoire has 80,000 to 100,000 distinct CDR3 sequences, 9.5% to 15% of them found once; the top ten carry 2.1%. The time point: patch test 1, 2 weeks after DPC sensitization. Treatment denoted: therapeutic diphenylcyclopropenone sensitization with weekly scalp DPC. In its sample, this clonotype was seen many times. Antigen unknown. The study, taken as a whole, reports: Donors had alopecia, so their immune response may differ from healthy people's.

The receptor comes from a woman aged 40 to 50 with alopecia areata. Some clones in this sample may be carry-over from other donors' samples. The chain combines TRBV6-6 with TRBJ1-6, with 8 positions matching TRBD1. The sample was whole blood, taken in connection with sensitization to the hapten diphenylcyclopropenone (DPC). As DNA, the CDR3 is TGTGCCAGCAGGCAGGGGGCTCGGGGTAATTCACCCCTCCACTTT. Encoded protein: CASRQGARGNSPLHF.